This T cell receptor (beta chain) was sequenced in a study of vaccination and CD4 T cells after COVID-19. The Oncomine TCR Beta short-read assay sequenced DNA from cultured CD4+ T cells. CD4+ T cells were cultured, and genomic DNA was extracted from them. Each CDR3 protein is one row after TCRdb ran MiXCR on the PCR reads. The table lists some 21,000 distinct CDR3 sequences, approximately 51% of them singletons. The V and J ends lost 7 bases and 7 bases respectively, with 16 bases between them. This CDR3 has 12 residues. Germline V lookup: CDR1 GTSNPN, CDR2 SVGIG (reference sequence). The treatment denotes: roughly 10-day PBMC culture with coronavirus spike peptide pools or control peptides (ViraFEST assay). Once peptide pools had expanded antigen-specific T cells, ViraFEST sequenced TCRs. Concerning this clonotype: Antigen unknown.

Material: CD4+ T cells from blood, cultured in vitro. This chain uses TRBV30 with TRBJ1-2, with D perhaps TRBD1 (6 bases). The sequence derives from a human donor who had recovered from COVID-19. This chain's CDR3 is CASDPGAGGYTF. Written as DNA, the CDR3 is TGTGCCTCCGACCCGGGGGCGGGTGGCTACACCTTC.